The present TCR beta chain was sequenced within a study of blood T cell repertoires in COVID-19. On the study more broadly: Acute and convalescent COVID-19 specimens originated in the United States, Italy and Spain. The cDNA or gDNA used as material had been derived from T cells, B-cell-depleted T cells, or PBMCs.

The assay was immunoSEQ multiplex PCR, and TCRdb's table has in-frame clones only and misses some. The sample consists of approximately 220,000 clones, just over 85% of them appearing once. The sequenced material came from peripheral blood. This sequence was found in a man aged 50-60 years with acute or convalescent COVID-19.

CDR3 sequence reads: CASSESLSGQGRSGANVLTF. CDR3 DNA sequence: TGTGCCAGCAGTGAATCCCTCTCGGGACAGGGGAGGTCTGGGGCCAACGTCCTGACTTTC. The chain joins TRBV2 to TRBJ2-6, with TRBD1 identical over 10 bases. The CDR3 runs to 20 residues. CDR1 is SNHLY and CDR2 is FYNNEI in the germline V gene. The V segment lost 2 bases and the J segment 1 base; nucleotides outside the gene matches: 11.